Below, 10 T cell receptor beta chains from the same sample are listed, as sequenced in a study of cytomegalovirus exposure and HLA in healthy donors. PCR used 60 Vbeta primers and 13 Jbeta primers. The method was immunoSEQ multiplex PCR; TCRdb's version includes in-frame clones alone and lacks a portion of them. Among 120,000 to 150,000 clones listed, over 60% were seen once. Sequenced: PBMCs. The receptor set was obtained from a man aged 35 to 55 in good health and CMV-seropositive.

The chain has TRBV7-3 and TRBJ2-4; 9 bases agree with TRBD2. Germline V gene sequence: CDR1 SGHTA, CDR2 FQGTGA. The V gene end was trimmed by 0 bases and the J gene end by 6 bases; junction bases not matched to a gene: 6. CDR3 size: 16 residues. The CDR3 is CASSLTGAGGGNIQYF. The CDR3 DNA reads as TGTGCCAGCAGCTTAACCGGGGCGGGAGGGGGAAACATTCAGTACTTC.

This clone was seen only a few times. The rearrangement uses TRBV21-1 and TRBJ2-7; the table calls TRBD2, which could not be checked here. TRBV21-1 is a recognized pseudogene. This CDR3 region has 17 residues. The CDR3: CASSTRTSGRTPYEQYF. The CDR3 nucleotides are TGTGCCAGCAGCACGCGGACTAGCGGGAGAACACCCTACGAGCAGTACTTC.

The chain recombines TRBV18 with TRBJ2-3; TRBD1 is a possible D gene (6 bases). CDR1 and CDR2 from the germline V gene are KGHSH and LQKENI. Between the trimmed V and J ends, which lost 3 bases and 1 base, there was a span of 14 bases. There are 16 residues in the CDR3. The CDR3 loop reads CASSPNRVVGTDTQYF. The CDR3 DNA follows: TGTGCCAGCTCACCCAACAGGGTGGTAGGCACAGATACGCAGTATTTT.

The V gene is TRBV30, the J gene TRBJ1-5, with 7 bases aligning to TRBD1. V lost 5 bases, J lost 7 bases, and 5 bases stayed unmatched. Germline CDR1 is GTSNPN and CDR2 is SVGIG (reference sequence). The CDR3 length is 12 residues. CDR3 nucleotides: TGTGCCTGGCAACAGGGGATGCAGCCCCAGCATTTT. Its protein product is CAWQQGMQPQHF. The full variable domain, with the rest looked up from reference TRBV30 and TRBJ1-5, is SQTIHQWPATLVQPVGSPLSLECTVEGTSNPNLYWYRQAAGRGLQLLFYSVGIGQISSEVPQNLSASRPQDRQFILSSKKLLLSDSGFYLCAWQQGMQPQHFGDGTRLSIL.

V is TRBV5-4 and J is TRBJ1-2; 7 nucleotides align to TRBD1. The V gene's germline CDR1 is SGHNT and CDR2 YYREEE (reference sequence). Trimming removed 4 bases from V and 4 bases from J; junction bases left unmatched: 13. CDR3 length: 16 amino acids. CDR3 amino acids: CASSRGQDEGVYGYTF. CDR3 nucleotide sequence: TGTGCCAGCAGCCGCGGACAGGATGAGGGAGTCTATGGCTACACCTTC.

The genes are TRBV28 and TRBJ2-1, with D unresolved. From germline, CDR1 is MDHEN and CDR2 SYDVKM. V dropped 4 bases and J dropped 5 bases, with 12 bases sitting between them. CDR3 size: 14 residues. The CDR3 nucleotides are TGTGCCAGCAGTTCAGGATCCCCCAACAATGAGCAGTTCTTC. Amino acids: CASSSGSPNNEQFF. Supplemented by reference TRBV28 and TRBJ2-1, the full variable domain reads DVKVTQSSRYLVKRTGEKVFLECVQDMDHENMFWYRQDPGLGLRLIYFSYDVKMKEKGDIPEGYSVSREKKERFSLILESASTNQTSMYLCASSSGSPNNEQFFGPGTRLTVL.

CDR3 amino acids: CASSLTGGSYEQYF. CDR3 DNA sequence: TGTGCCAGCAGCTTAACGGGAGGTTCCTACGAGCAGTACTTC. V and J are TRBV7-3 and TRBJ2-7; tentatively, D is TRBD2 (6 bases). CDR3 size: 14 residues. Germline V gene lookup returns CDR1 SGHTA and CDR2 FQGTGA. The V end lost 0 bases, the J end lost 1 base, and 7 bases lay between the germline ends. Full variable domain (rest looked up from reference TRBV7-3 and TRBJ2-7): GAGVSQTPSNKVTEKGKYVELRCDPISGHTALYWYRQSLGQGPEFLIYFQGTGAADDSGLPNDRFFAVRPEGSVSTLKIQRTERGDSAVYLCASSLTGGSYEQYFGPGTRLTVT.

The genes are TRBV7-2 and TRBJ2-1; 14 bases map to TRBD2. V lost 4 bases to trimming and J lost 2 bases; unmatched junction nucleotides: 10. The CDR3 consists of 19 residues. Germline V gene data show CDR1 as SGHTA and CDR2 as FQGNSA. CDR3 coding DNA: TGTGCCAGCAGCTACATACCGGGACTAGCGGGAGTAGCCTACAATGAGCAGTTCTTC. This translates into CASSYIPGLAGVAYNEQFF.

This sequence joins TRBV12-1 and TRBJ1-4; TRBD1, the table's D call, was not compared with the DNA. TRBV12-1 is annotated as a pseudogene. This CDR3 contains 13 residues. CDR3 DNA: TGTGCCAGGGACAGTGGGGGCGGTGAAAAACTGTTTTTT. Protein product: CARDSGGGEKLFF.

There are a few counts of this clone. The CDR3 nucleotides are TGTGCCAGCAGCTTAACGCGGGTCAACGAGCAGTACTTC. It encodes CASSLTRVNEQYF. V usage is TRBV7-2 and J usage is TRBJ2-7; D might be TRBD2 (5 bases). Trimming pared 2 bases from V and 5 bases from J, leaving 10 bases between. The CDR3 runs to 13 residues. CDR1 and CDR2 (germline): SGHTA, FQGNSA.